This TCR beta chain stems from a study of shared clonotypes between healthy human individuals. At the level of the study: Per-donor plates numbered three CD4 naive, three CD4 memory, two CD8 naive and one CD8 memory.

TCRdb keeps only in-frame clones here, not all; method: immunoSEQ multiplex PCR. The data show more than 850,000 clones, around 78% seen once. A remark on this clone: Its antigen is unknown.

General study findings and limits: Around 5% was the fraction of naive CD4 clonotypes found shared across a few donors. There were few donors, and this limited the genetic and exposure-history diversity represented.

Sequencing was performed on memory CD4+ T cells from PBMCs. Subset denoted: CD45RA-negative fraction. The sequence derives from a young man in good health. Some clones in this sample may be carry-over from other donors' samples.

In DNA form, the CDR3 reads TGCGCCAGCAGCCTCCGCCTTCCTACCGTCAGGCAATCCTACGAGCAGTACTTC. Its protein is CASSLRLPTVRQSYEQYF. V is TRBV5-1 and J is TRBJ2-7; D call uncertain. CDR1 is SGHRS and CDR2 is YFSETQ in the germline V gene. Between the trimmed V and J ends, which lost 4 bases and 1 base, there was a span of 24 bases. There are 18 residues in the CDR3.